The 26 T cell receptor beta chains presented below share a single source sample, sequenced in a study of T cell changes during pregnancy in multiple sclerosis. The method was immunoSEQ multiplex PCR; TCRdb's version includes in-frame clones alone and lacks a portion of them. The sample carries more than 80,000 clones, 91% recorded once. The sequenced sample was peripheral blood, obtained before pregnancy. These TCRs come from a female donor with multiple sclerosis, enrolled in a pregnancy study.

This clone was seen more than once but under ten times. V and J are TRBV11-2 and TRBJ1-6; a possible D gene is TRBD1 (6 bases). CDR1 and CDR2 from the germline V gene are SGHAT and FQNNGV. This CDR3 spans 14 amino acids. Trimming took 3 bases from V and 8 from J, leaving 11 bases between them. DNA for the CDR3: TGTGCCAGCAGCTTGGACAGTACCTATTCACCCCTCCACTTT. Protein product: CASSLDSTYSPLHF. The full variable domain, completed using reference TRBV11-2 and TRBJ1-6, is EAGVAQSPRYKIIEKRQSVAFWCNPISGHATLYWYQQILGQGPKLLIQFQNNGVVDDSQLPKDRFSAERLKGVDSTLKIQPAKLEDSAVYLCASSLDSTYSPLHFGNGTRLTVT.

CDR3 nucleotides: TGTGCCAGCAGTACCGACAACGGGGAGCTGTTTTTT. Amino acid sequence: CASSTDNGELFF. This chain uses TRBV2 with TRBJ2-2; D call uncertain. Trimming shortened V by 5 bases and J by 7 bases, and 8 bases separated the two germline ends. Germline-derived CDR1 and CDR2 are SNHLY and FYNNEI. The CDR3 is made up of 12 amino acids.

CDR3 sequence reads: CASSTTGADTEAFF. The CDR3, as DNA: TGTGCCAGCAGTACGACAGGGGCGGACACTGAAGCTTTCTTT. This sequence joins TRBV11-2 and TRBJ1-1; 8 bases are shared with TRBD1. With V trimmed by 6 bases and J by 3 bases, 6 bases remained unmatched. This CDR3 is built from 14 residues. CDR1 and CDR2 from the germline V gene are SGHAT and FQNNGV.

The rearrangement uses TRBV7-2 and TRBJ2-1; 11 nucleotides align to TRBD2. Germline V CDR1 and CDR2: SGHTA, FQGNSA. This CDR3 spans 15 amino acids. V dropped 8 bases and J dropped 3; count of bases not matched to a gene: 6. CDR3 nucleotide sequence: TGTGCCAGCTCCCTGACTAGCGGGGACTACAATGAGCAGTTCTTC. Translation gives CASSLTSGDYNEQFF.

The chain recombines TRBV11-3 with TRBJ1-4, with 8 bases aligning to TRBD1. The length of the CDR3 is 14 residues. Per germline, CDR1 SGHNT and CDR2 YENEEA. V shed 6 bases and J 2 bases; nucleotides not matched to a gene: 2. CDR3 nucleotide sequence: TGTGCCAGCAGGAGACAGGGGACTAATGAAAAACTGTTTTTT. Translating it yields CASRRQGTNEKLFF.

The chain carries TRBV18 and TRBJ1-5; D gene uncertain. This CDR3 is built from 12 residues. Germline V gene sequence: CDR1 KGHSH, CDR2 LQKENI. Trimming cost V 8 bases and J 6 bases, with 11 bases left between them. The CDR3, as DNA: TGTGCCAGCCGGGATGCGGGTCAGCCCCAGCATTTT. This gives the protein CASRDAGQPQHF. The complete variable domain, with remaining parts taken from reference TRBV18 and TRBJ1-5, reads NAGVMQNPRHLVRRRGQEARLRCSPMKGHSHVYWYRQLPEEGLKFMVYLQKENIIDESGMPKERFSAEFPKEGPSILRIQQVVRGDSAAYFCASRDAGQPQHFGDGTRLSIL.

J is TRBJ2-3 and V is TRBV5-1; 8 bases match TRBD1. Germline-derived CDR1 and CDR2 are SGHRS and YFSETQ. Trimming took 3 bases from V and 1 from J; bases not matched to a gene: 7. The CDR3 is 16 residues long. CDR3 region: CASSYPTGAGTDTQYF. The CDR3 region has the DNA TGCGCCAGCAGCTACCCGACAGGGGCAGGCACAGATACGCAGTATTTT.

This chain uses TRBV5-1 with TRBJ2-1, with D perhaps TRBD1 (5 bases). CDR3 length: 15 residues. Trimming stripped 4 bases from V and 9 bases from J, with 20 bases between. Germline V gene lookup returns CDR1 SGHRS and CDR2 YFSETQ. The chain's CDR3 is CASSHRANPGAEQFF. The CDR3 DNA is TGCGCCAGCAGCCACCGGGCCAATCCTGGGGCTGAGCAGTTCTTC.

This chain uses TRBV2 with TRBJ2-1; 11 nucleotides line up with TRBD2. The germline gives CDR1 SNHLY, CDR2 FYNNEI. CDR3 length: 16 amino acids. Trimming cost V 4 bases and J 6 bases; bases outside gene matches: 8. The CDR3 coding sequence is TGTGCCAGCAGTGGGATAGCGGGGGGGCAGGGCAATGAGCAGTTCTTC. The encoded protein is CASSGIAGGQGNEQFF.

This clone was counted a single time. The chain has TRBV19 and TRBJ1-5, with D unclear. The CDR3 spans 13 residues. Trimming removed 6 bases at V and 5 bases at J, with 11 bases between. CDR1 is LNHDA and CDR2 is SQIVND in the germline V gene (reference sequence). CDR3 nucleotides: TGTGCCAGTAGCGACAATCGCCATCAGCCCCAGCATTTT. Translated: CASSDNRHQPQHF.

The chain employs TRBV5-6 and TRBJ2-7, with a possible D match to TRBD2 (6 bases). The CDR3 contains 15 residues. Germline V gives CDR1 SGHDT, CDR2 YYEEEE. V was cut by 0 bases and J by 2 bases, with 12 bases left in between. The CDR3 here is CASSLALAYPYEQYF. For the CDR3, the DNA is TGTGCCAGCAGCTTGGCCCTAGCGTACCCCTACGAGCAGTACTTC.

V is TRBV5-4 and J is TRBJ2-7, with D perhaps TRBD1 (5 bases). V was clipped by 2 bases and J by 3 bases, with 27 bases between them. CDR3 length: 19 residues. The V gene's germline CDR1 is SGHNT and CDR2 YYREEE (reference sequence). CDR3 sequence: CASSFRFNLGPMQHYEQYF. CDR3 bases: TGTGCCAGCAGCTTTCGATTTAATCTGGGGCCCATGCAACACTACGAGCAGTACTTC.

J is TRBJ1-2 and V is TRBV5-4; 8 positions match TRBD1. CDR3 size: 15 residues. The V gene's germline CDR1 is SGHNT and CDR2 YYREEE (reference sequence). V shed 2 bases and J 7 bases; nucleotides not matched to a gene: 10. The CDR3 loop reads CASSFPDREVGGYTF. The CDR3 region has the DNA TGTGCCAGCAGCTTCCCGGACAGGGAGGTTGGTGGCTACACCTTC.

J is TRBJ1-1 and V is TRBV2; 8 nucleotides match TRBD1. Germline V gene lookup returns CDR1 SNHLY and CDR2 FYNNEI. V gave up 4 bases and J gave up 2 bases; unmatched junction bases: 6. The CDR3 contains 15 residues. The CDR3 bases are TGTGCCAGCAGTGTATCGGACAGGGTTAACACTGAAGCTTTCTTT. It translates to CASSVSDRVNTEAFF.

The J gene is TRBJ1-2, the V gene TRBV2; D remains unclear. V lost 4 bases, J lost 7 bases, and 16 bases lay in between. The CDR3 consists of 14 residues. Germline V gene lookup returns CDR1 SNHLY and CDR2 FYNNEI. CDR3 residues: CASSVSRDFRGYTF. The CDR3 DNA reads TGTGCCAGCAGTGTATCCCGGGATTTTCGTGGCTACACCTTC. Full variable domain (missing parts from reference TRBV2 and TRBJ1-2): EPEVTQTPSHQVTQMGQEVILRCVPISNHLYFYWYRQILGQKVEFLVSFYNNEISEKSEIFDDQFSVERPDGSNFTLKIRSTKLEDSAMYFCASSVSRDFRGYTFGSGTRLTVV.

V usage is TRBV2 and J usage is TRBJ2-3; D is undetermined. This CDR3 region has 12 residues. The germline CDR1 and CDR2 sequences are SNHLY and FYNNEI. Trimming cost V 5 bases and J 6 bases, with 9 bases left between them. CDR3 protein: CASSQYLDTQYF. Here the CDR3 DNA reads TGTGCCAGCAGTCAGTATTTGGATACGCAGTATTTT.

This chain connects TRBV7-3 to TRBJ1-4; D gene unclear. Trimming removed 1 base from V and 8 bases from J, with 8 bases in between. The CDR3 is made up of 13 amino acids. Germline loops: CDR1 SGHTA, CDR2 FQGTGA. In nucleotides, the CDR3 is TGTGCCAGCAGCTTAATTCCCGGGGAAAAACTGTTTTTT. Its protein product is CASSLIPGEKLFF.

For the CDR3, the DNA is TGTGCCAGCACCCTACTCACGGTGACTGAAGCTTTCTTT. Translation: CASTLLTVTEAFF. The rearrangement joins TRBV6-6 to TRBJ1-1; D call uncertain. Germline V gene data show CDR1 as MNHNY and CDR2 as SVGAGI (reference sequence). V was clipped by 7 bases and J by 5 bases, with 14 bases between them. The CDR3 loop spans 13 amino acids.

The chain carries TRBV7-9 and TRBJ1-3, with a possible D match to TRBD1 (5 bases). Germline assignment: CDR1 SEHNR and CDR2 FQNEAQ (reference sequence). The CDR3 has 14 residues. V shed 8 bases and J shed 0 bases, with 11 bases lying between them. CDR3 in amino acids: CASAQDYSGNTIYF. The CDR3 nucleotides are TGTGCCAGCGCACAGGATTACTCTGGAAACACCATATATTTT.

The chain links TRBV7-9 to TRBJ1-3; 10 positions match TRBD1. The junction had 6 bases not matched to a gene; V was cut back by 5 bases and J by 2 bases. Germline V gives CDR1 SEHNR, CDR2 FQNEAQ (reference sequence). The CDR3 is 16 residues long. The CDR3 bases are TGTGCCAGCAGCCCCGCCGGGACAGGGGCTGGAAACACCATATATTTT. It translates to CASSPAGTGAGNTIYF. Full variable domain (missing parts from reference TRBV7-9 and TRBJ1-3): DTGVSQNPRHKITKRGQNVTFRCDPISEHNRLYWYRQTLGQGPEFLTYFQNEAQLEKSRLLSDRFSAERPKGSFSTLEIQRTEQGDSAMYLCASSPAGTGAGNTIYFGEGSWLTVV.

This sequence joins TRBV5-1 and TRBJ2-1, with D unclear. From germline, CDR1 is SGHRS and CDR2 YFSETQ. Trimming left V 4 bases short and J 6 bases short, with 8 bases between. The CDR3 covers 12 residues. The CDR3 nucleotides read TGCGCCAGCAGCCAGACACTCAATGAGCAGTTCTTC. Translated, it gives CASSQTLNEQFF.

The genes are TRBV6-5 and TRBJ2-7; 7 bases line up with TRBD2. This CDR3 has 16 residues. Germline CDR1 MNHEY, CDR2 SVGAGI. V shed 0 bases and J 0 bases; nucleotides not matched to a gene: 5. The CDR3 bases are TGTGCCAGCAGTTACTCCTCCCGCGGGAGCTCCTACGAGCAGTACTTC. Encoded protein: CASSYSSRGSSYEQYF.

This sequence joins TRBV27 and TRBJ2-7; the D gene is possibly TRBD1 (6 bases). Trimming took 5 bases from V and 2 from J, leaving 13 bases between them. CDR3 length equals 14 residues. Germline assignment: CDR1 MNHEY and CDR2 SMNVEV (reference sequence). The CDR3 spells CASSPTTGAYEQYF. In DNA form, the CDR3 reads TGTGCCAGCAGTCCGACGACAGGTGCCTACGAGCAGTACTTC.

This chain uses TRBV7-8 with TRBJ2-1; no firm D call. The germline V gene encodes CDR1 SGHVS and CDR2 FQNEAQ. Trimming removed 5 bases from V and 5 bases from J, with 4 bases in between. The CDR3 is made up of 11 amino acids. CDR3 sequence reads: CASSRDNEQFF. The CDR3 DNA sequence: TGTGCCAGCAGCCGAGACAATGAGCAGTTCTTC.

This clone was recorded once. V and J are TRBV10-3 and TRBJ2-5, with a weak D call TRBD2 (6 bases). This CDR3 comprises 12 residues. CDR1 and CDR2 (germline): ENHRY, SYGVKD. V was cut by 0 bases and J by 7 bases, with 6 bases left in between. This CDR3 is CAISESGGTQYF. The CDR3 coding sequence is TGTGCCATCAGTGAGTCCGGGGGGACCCAGTACTTC.

This chain connects TRBV7-6 to TRBJ2-7; D is perhaps TRBD1 (6 bases). V lost 5 bases and J lost 2, with 16 bases in between. Looked up from germline, CDR1 is SGHVS and CDR2 is FNYEAQ. This CDR3 is built from 15 residues. The chain's CDR3 is CASSPGVGQTYEQYF. CDR3 DNA sequence: TGTGCCAGCAGCCCAGGGGTGGGGCAGACCTACGAGCAGTACTTC.